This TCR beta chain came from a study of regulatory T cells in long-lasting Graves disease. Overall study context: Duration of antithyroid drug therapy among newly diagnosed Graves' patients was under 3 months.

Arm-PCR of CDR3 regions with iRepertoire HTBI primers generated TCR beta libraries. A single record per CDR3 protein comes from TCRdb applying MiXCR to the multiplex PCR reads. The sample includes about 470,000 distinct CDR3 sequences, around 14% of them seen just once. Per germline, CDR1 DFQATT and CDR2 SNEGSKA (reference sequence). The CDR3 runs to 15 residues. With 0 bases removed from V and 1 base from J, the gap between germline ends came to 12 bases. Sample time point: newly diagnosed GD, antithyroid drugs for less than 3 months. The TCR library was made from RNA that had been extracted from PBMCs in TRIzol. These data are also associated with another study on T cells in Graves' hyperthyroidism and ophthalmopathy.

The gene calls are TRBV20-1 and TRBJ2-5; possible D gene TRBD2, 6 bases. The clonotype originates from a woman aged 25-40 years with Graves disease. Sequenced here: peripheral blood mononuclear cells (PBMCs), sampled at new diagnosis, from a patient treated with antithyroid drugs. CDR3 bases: TGCAGTGCTAGAGATTTGGGACTTCCCCAAGAGACCCAGTACTTC. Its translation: CSARDLGLPQETQYF.